What follows is one TCR beta chain and its context. What it recognizes is unknown. This specimen comes from a study of siplizumab effects on memory and regulatory T cells. Study results and limitations: Siplizumab conditions gave an average of almost 70% Treg-derived mappable alloreactive CD4+ clones, versus 25% to 30% for controls. Proliferating siplizumab-culture Tregs lacked confirmation of suppressive function. The drug siplizumab significantly decreased the alloreactive sequences that could be traced to unstimulated CD4+ memory cells.

The V gene lost 6 bases and the J gene lost 4 bases, with 13 bases spanning the gap. CDR1 and CDR2 from the germline V gene are MNHEY and SMNVEV (reference sequence). The CDR3 sequence is 14 residues long. TCR templates, about 100,000 per sample, were assayed. Only in-frame clones appear in the TCRdb table, and some are missing; sequencing was by immunoSEQ multiplex PCR. The sample has some 120,000 clones, approximately 94% seen once. This sequence was found in a human donor in good health. The chain joins TRBV27 to TRBJ1-3; D is unresolved. The sequenced sample consisted of non-Treg CD4+ T cells sorted from blood. This chain's CDR3 is CASSPLSGGNTIYF. CDR3 DNA sequence: TGTGCCAGCAGCCCCCTAAGTGGAGGAAACACCATATATTTT.